Each of the 25 T cell receptor beta chains below was sequenced from the same sample in a study of T cells in Graves' hyperthyroidism and ophthalmopathy. Amplification of TCR beta CDR3 regions used RNA as the template. Initially, a first-round RT-PCR of the TCR CDR3 employed the HTBI primer set. MiXCR, applied by TCRdb to the multiplex PCR reads, yields one record per CDR3 protein. The data contain approximately 710,000 distinct CDR3 sequences, roughly a sixth of them singletons. Sequencing was performed on blood. The receptors were sampled from a man aged 45-65 years with Graves' hyperthyroidism.

The chain couples TRBV20-1 to TRBJ2-3; a weak D match, TRBD2 (6 bases). The germline V and J ends were trimmed by 5 bases and 2 bases, with 14 bases remaining between them. The germline gives CDR1 DFQATT, CDR2 SNEGSKA (reference sequence). The CDR3 has 14 residues. CDR3 loop: CSALDGSSTDTQYF. CDR3 coding DNA: TGCAGTGCTTTGGACGGGAGTTCCACAGATACGCAGTATTTT.

Worth noting for this clonotype: This may arise from a read error, as a much more abundant clone is one base away. The chain is built from TRBV12-3 or TRBV12-4 and TRBJ2-2, with D perhaps TRBD1 (5 bases). CDR3 length: 14 amino acids. The V end was cut by 4 bases, the J end by 6 bases, with 12 bases between. The CDR3 sequence: CASSCGAVAGELFF. The CDR3 DNA sequence: TGTGCCAGCAGTTGTGGGGCGGTCGCCGGGGAGCTGTTTTTT.

The chain carries TRBV7-9 and TRBJ1-5, with 7 positions matching TRBD1. CDR3 length: 14 residues. Germline V gene lookup returns CDR1 SEHNR and CDR2 FQNEAQ (reference sequence). Trimming at V came to 4 bases and at J to 5 bases, leaving 5 bases not matched to a gene. CDR3 loop: CASSYGTVHQPQHF. The CDR3 DNA reads TGTGCCAGCAGCTATGGGACAGTGCATCAGCCCCAGCATTTT.

Many counts were recorded for this clonotype. The rearrangement uses TRBV12-3 or TRBV12-4 and TRBJ2-3; D is tentatively TRBD1 or TRBD2 (5 bases each). This CDR3 region has 14 residues. V lost 6 bases and J lost 2, with 12 bases in between. DNA for the CDR3: TGTGCCAGCAGGATCCTAGGGACCACAGATACGCAGTATTTT. This translates into CASRILGTTDTQYF.

The genes are TRBV12-3 or TRBV12-4 and TRBJ2-2, with 7 bases aligning to TRBD2. The CDR3 has 15 residues. V dropped 4 bases and J dropped 9; count of bases not matched to a gene: 11. This CDR3 is CASSWGLMGSRELFF. The CDR3 DNA sequence: TGTGCCAGCAGTTGGGGACTAATGGGTTCCCGGGAGCTGTTTTTT.

This clonotype was picked up one time. The chain is built from TRBV5-1 and TRBJ2-7; D is unresolved. The CDR3 runs to 16 residues. V was pared by 4 bases and J by 4 bases, with 21 bases between. Germline V gene data show CDR1 as SGHRS and CDR2 as YFSETQ. CDR3 in DNA: TGCGCCAGCAGCCAAGAAGGCGGCGGACCTACTTACGAGCAGTACTTC. Protein sequence: CASSQEGGGPTYEQYF.

The J gene is TRBJ1-1, the V gene TRBV29-1; D gene unclear. CDR1 is SQVTM and CDR2 is ANQGSEA in the germline V gene. The CDR3 is 12 residues long. Trimming left V 0 bases short and J 2 bases short, with 4 bases between. CDR3 sequence (DNA): TGCAGCGTTGAAGAGGGCAACACTGAAGCTTTCTTT. Translating it yields CSVEEGNTEAFF.

This clonotype was seen more than once but under ten times. This chain links TRBV7-2 with TRBJ2-1; TRBD1 matches 10 bases. The germline CDR1 and CDR2 sequences are SGHTA and FQGNSA. V trimming: 0 bases; J trimming: 7 bases; junction bases outside the gene matches: 6. The CDR3 has 16 amino acids. CDR3 amino acids: CASSLAPGQGWNEQFF. CDR3 bases: TGTGCCAGCAGCTTAGCACCGGGACAGGGGTGGAATGAGCAGTTCTTC. Variable domain in full (rest from reference TRBV7-2 and TRBJ2-1): GAGVSQSPSNKVTEKGKDVELRCDPISGHTALYWYRQSLGQGLEFLIYFQGNSAPDKSGLPSDRFSAERTGGSVSTLTIQRTQQEDSAVYLCASSLAPGQGWNEQFFGPGTRLTVL.

The table lists this clonotype with a count of one. The V call is TRBV12-5, the J call TRBJ2-1; TRBD2 matches at 12 bases. This CDR3 spans 16 amino acids. V lost 6 bases, J lost 16 bases, and 19 bases stayed unmatched. Germline V lookup: CDR1 LGHNT, CDR2 FRNRAP. The CDR3 nucleotides read TGTGCTAGTGGAACGACTAGCGGGAGCTCCTACAATGTGCAATTCTTC. Protein product: CASGTTSGSSYNVQFF.

The chain carries TRBV2 and TRBJ2-7; TRBD2 is a possible D gene (6 bases). Germline CDR1 SNHLY, CDR2 FYNNEI. Trimming cost V 6 bases and J 0 bases, with 18 bases left between them. CDR3 size: 16 residues. The CDR3 spells CASRGGPGRGSYEQYF. The DNA of the CDR3 is TGTGCCAGCAGGGGGGGACCCGGACGAGGCTCCTACGAGCAGTACTTC.

This clonotype appeared many times. The CDR3 sequence: CASSSFRGDGYTF. The CDR3 DNA reads TGTGCCAGCAGTTCCTTTCGGGGAGATGGCTACACCTTC. This chain uses TRBV27 with TRBJ1-2, with no clear D. Looked up from germline, CDR1 is MNHEY and CDR2 is SMNVEV (reference sequence). The length of the CDR3 is 13 residues. Trimming took off 4 bases at V and 6 bases at J, with 12 bases between the two ends.

This clonotype was picked up a small number of times. The chain combines TRBV30 with TRBJ2-5; 13 nucleotides line up with TRBD2. CDR1 and CDR2 (germline): GTSNPN, SVGIG (reference sequence). J lost 6 bases, V lost 3 bases, and 7 bases had no gene match. The CDR3 spans 15 residues. The CDR3 spells CAWSPLAGGGKTQYF. CDR3 bases: TGTGCCTGGAGCCCACTAGCGGGAGGGGGAAAGACCCAGTACTTC. The full variable domain, its missing parts supplied by reference TRBV30 and TRBJ2-5, is SQTIHQWPATLVQPVGSPLSLECTVEGTSNPNLYWYRQAAGRGLQLLFYSVGIGQISSEVPQNLSASRPQDRQFILSSKKLLLSDSGFYLCAWSPLAGGGKTQYFGPGTRLLVL.

There are a few counts of this clonotype. The chain has TRBV19 and TRBJ1-5; D unresolved. Trimming shortened V by 4 bases and J by 7 bases, and 11 bases separated the two germline ends. This CDR3 has 13 residues. Germline CDR1 reads LNHDA; CDR2 reads SQIVND (reference sequence). CDR3 region: CASSSDRGQPQHF. CDR3 coding DNA: TGTGCCAGTAGTAGTGACCGGGGACAGCCCCAGCATTTT.

The rearrangement joins TRBV28 to TRBJ1-3; no firm D call. Germline lookup yields CDR1 MDHEN and CDR2 SYDVKM. Trimming took off 7 bases at V and 0 bases at J, with 7 bases between the two ends. The CDR3 length is 13 residues. The CDR3 nucleotides read TGTGCCAGCAACCCCTCCTCTGGAAACACCATATATTTT. This codes for CASNPSSGNTIYF.

This clonotype was observed a few times. This sequence joins TRBV10-3 and TRBJ2-1; D might be TRBD2 (5 bases). The V gene's germline CDR1 is ENHRY and CDR2 SYGVKD. Trimming stripped 0 bases from V and 2 bases from J, with 11 bases between. This CDR3 is 16 amino acids long. CDR3 loop: CAISESASSAYNEQFF. The CDR3 DNA follows: TGTGCCATCAGTGAGTCGGCTAGCTCTGCCTACAATGAGCAGTTCTTC.

DNA of the CDR3: TGTGCCAGCCGAACCGAGGGGTCTGGGGCCAACGTCCTGACTTTC. Its translation: CASRTEGSGANVLTF. J is TRBJ2-6 and V is TRBV6-1, with D perhaps being TRBD1 or TRBD2 (5 bases each). The germline V and J ends were trimmed by 8 bases and 1 base, with 12 bases remaining between them. There are 15 residues in the CDR3. Germline V gene lookup returns CDR1 MNHNS and CDR2 SASEGT.

The table lists this clonotype with many counts. The rearrangement joins TRBV6-4 to TRBJ2-7; 11 nucleotides match TRBD2. Per germline, CDR1 MRHNA and CDR2 SNTAGT. Unmatched junction bases numbered 5, after V lost 11 bases and J lost 2 bases. This CDR3 is 13 amino acids long. The CDR3 nucleotides read TGTGCCGGGGGACTAGCGGAAGCCTACGAGCAGTACTTC. Protein sequence: CAGGLAEAYEQYF.

The chain couples TRBV30 to TRBJ1-6; 8 bases fit TRBD1. CDR3 size: 15 residues. V was pared by 4 bases and J by 3 bases, with 5 bases of the junction left unmatched. Per the germline V gene, CDR1 is GTSNPN and CDR2 is SVGIG (reference sequence). The CDR3 region is CAWKAGGLYNSPLHF. As DNA, the CDR3 is TGTGCCTGGAAGGCAGGGGGCCTCTATAATTCACCCCTCCACTTT.

This clonotype occurred once. A single base separates this from a much larger clone, so it may be a read error. The V call is TRBV27, the J call TRBJ1-5; unclear D gene. The CDR3 has 14 residues. The V gene's germline CDR1 is MNHEY and CDR2 SMNVEV (reference sequence). CDR3 sequence reads: CANSLGGSYQPQHF. Written as DNA, the CDR3 is TGTGCCAACAGTTTAGGTGGCAGCTATCAGCCCCAGCATTTT.

This clonotype was picked up many times. The rearrangement links TRBV28 to TRBJ2-3; tentative D call: TRBD1 (6 bases). V gave up 1 base and J gave up 3 bases, with 17 bases separating them. Germline V lookup: CDR1 MDHEN, CDR2 SYDVKM. The CDR3 loop spans 17 amino acids. DNA of the CDR3: TGTGCCAGCAGTTTATCGCAGGGGAGATTTGGTACAGATACGCAGTATTTT. This encodes CASSLSQGRFGTDTQYF. The full variable domain, its missing parts supplied by reference TRBV28 and TRBJ2-3, is DVKVTQSSRYLVKRTGEKVFLECVQDMDHENMFWYRQDPGLGLRLIYFSYDVKMKEKGDIPEGYSVSREKKERFSLILESASTNQTSMYLCASSLSQGRFGTDTQYFGPGTRLTVL.

This clonotype was seen once. This rearrangement joins TRBV29-1 to TRBJ2-1, with 12 positions matching TRBD1. Germline CDR1 reads SQVTM; CDR2 reads ANQGSEA. The V segment lost 7 bases and the J segment 8 bases; nucleotides outside the gene matches: 12. This CDR3 comprises 15 residues. This chain's CDR3 is CSATRTGTGGDEQFF. The CDR3 DNA reads as TGCAGCGCTACACGGACCGGGACAGGGGGCGATGAGCAGTTCTTC.

To note about this clonotype: Compared with germline, one end of the junction differs, possibly owing to a read error. The V call is TRBV20-1, the J call TRBJ2-5; no definite D call. The CDR3 has 12 residues. Germline assignment: CDR1 DFQATT and CDR2 SNEGSKA (reference sequence). CDR3 protein: CSARDIQGTQYF. The CDR3 bases are TGCAGTGCTAGAGATATTCAAGGGACCCAGTACTTC.

This clonotype was recorded many times. The V call is TRBV7-2, the J call TRBJ2-7; maybe TRBD1 (6 bases). Germline lookup yields CDR1 SGHTA and CDR2 FQGNSA. With 0 bases removed from V and 7 bases from J, the gap between germline ends came to 13 bases. The CDR3 loop spans 14 amino acids. CDR3 residues: CASSLANRVEEQYF. The CDR3 nucleotides read TGTGCCAGCAGCTTAGCGAACAGGGTGGAGGAGCAGTACTTC.

This clonotype was found many times. The chain combines TRBV2 with TRBJ1-3; D call uncertain. The CDR3 is made up of 16 amino acids. The V gene's germline CDR1 is SNHLY and CDR2 FYNNEI. V lost 3 bases and J lost 0, with 12 bases in between. The CDR3 DNA reads TGTGCCAGCAGTGAGTTCAAACCATACTCTGGAAACACCATATATTTT. This gives the protein CASSEFKPYSGNTIYF.

This clonotype was seen more than once but under ten times. V and J are TRBV20-1 and TRBJ2-3; a possible D gene is TRBD1 (5 bases). The germline V gene has CDR1 DFQATT and CDR2 SNEGSKA (reference sequence). The V gene lost 3 bases and the J gene lost 1 base, with 11 bases spanning the gap. CDR3 length: 14 amino acids. CDR3 nucleotides: TGCAGTGCTAGGGTAGGGGTTGGCACAGATACGCAGTATTTT. This sequence encodes CSARVGVGTDTQYF.